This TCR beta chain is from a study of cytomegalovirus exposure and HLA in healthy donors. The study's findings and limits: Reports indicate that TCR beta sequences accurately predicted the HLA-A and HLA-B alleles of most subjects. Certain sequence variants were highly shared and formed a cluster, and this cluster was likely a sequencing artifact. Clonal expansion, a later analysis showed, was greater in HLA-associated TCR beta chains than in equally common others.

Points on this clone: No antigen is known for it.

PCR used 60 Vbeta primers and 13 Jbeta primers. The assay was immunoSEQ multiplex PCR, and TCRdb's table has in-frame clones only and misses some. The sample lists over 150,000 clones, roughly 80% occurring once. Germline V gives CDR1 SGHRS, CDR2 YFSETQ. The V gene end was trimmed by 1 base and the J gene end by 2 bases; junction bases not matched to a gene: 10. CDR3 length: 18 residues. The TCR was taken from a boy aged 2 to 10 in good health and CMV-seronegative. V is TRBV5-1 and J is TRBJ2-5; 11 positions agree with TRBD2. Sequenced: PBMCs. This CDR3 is CASSLLAGGPPGQETQYF. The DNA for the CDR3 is TGCGCCAGCAGCTTGTTAGCGGGAGGGCCTCCGGGTCAAGAGACCCAGTACTTC.